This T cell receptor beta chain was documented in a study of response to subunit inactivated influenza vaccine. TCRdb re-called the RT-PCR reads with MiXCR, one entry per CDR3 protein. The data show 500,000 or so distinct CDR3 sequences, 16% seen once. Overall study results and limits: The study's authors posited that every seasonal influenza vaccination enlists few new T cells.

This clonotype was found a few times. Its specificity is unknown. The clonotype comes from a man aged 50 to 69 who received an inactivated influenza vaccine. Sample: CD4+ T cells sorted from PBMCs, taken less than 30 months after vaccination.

Here the CDR3 DNA reads TGTGCCAGCAGCTTCGGGCTAGTTTCAGATACGCAGTATTTT. Translating gives CASSFGLVSDTQYF. This sequence joins TRBV7-2 and TRBJ2-3; D is unresolved. The CDR3 runs to 14 residues. V gave up 3 bases and J gave up 4 bases, with 11 bases separating them. Per germline, CDR1 SGHTA and CDR2 FQGNSA.